This paragraph covers one TCR beta chain sequence. Antigen: not known. The data derive from a study of T cell responses to AZD1222 COVID-19 vaccine. Study-level points and caveats: Unmutated variant regions are reportedly the target of nearly half of TCRs that are spike-specific.

Profiling relied on immunoSEQ multiplex PCR, and the TCRdb table lists in-frame clones only, not all of them. The table lists around 80,000 clones, approximately 85% of them singletons, with more than 9% in the top ten. The sample here was peripheral blood, taken 28 days after the second AZD1222 dose. The receptor was derived from an adult who received the AZD1222 COVID-19 vaccine.

Here the CDR3 reads CASSLGPGQPTPSDTQYF. The CDR3 region has the DNA TGTGCCAGCAGCTTAGGTCCGGGACAGCCTACCCCTTCAGATACGCAGTATTTT. This chain connects TRBV7-9 to TRBJ2-3, with TRBD1 identical over 7 bases. The CDR3 has 18 amino acids. Germline V gives CDR1 SEHNR, CDR2 FQNEAQ (reference sequence). J was trimmed by 4 bases and V by 1 base; bases with no gene match: 14. The whole variable domain, filled in from reference TRBV7-9 and TRBJ2-3, reads DTGVSQNPRHKITKRGQNVTFRCDPISEHNRLYWYRQTLGQGPEFLTYFQNEAQLEKSRLLSDRFSAERPKGSFSTLEIQRTEQGDSAMYLCASSLGPGQPTPSDTQYFGPGTRLTVL.